This T cell receptor (beta chain) was captured by sequencing in a study of response to subunit inactivated influenza vaccine. CDR3 size: 16 residues. The germline CDR1 and CDR2 sequences are SQVTM and ANQGSEA. Trimming stripped 1 base from V and 3 bases from J, with 18 bases between. This clonotype was picked up many times. TCRdb used MiXCR to reprocess the RT-PCR reads, holding one entry per CDR3 protein. The sample contains hundreds of thousands of distinct CDR3 sequences, about 11% of which appear only once. These data also featured in a second study, about T cells expressing NK-cell markers. That work states: As the method of synthesis, 5'RACE template switching with UMIs yielded TCR beta cDNA. Among the experiments, several used an anti-gamma-delta TCR antibody to restrict sorting to alpha-beta TCR T cells. These clonotypes also led the CD3+CD56-NKG2C+ fraction in a few donors.

The chain recombines TRBV29-1 with TRBJ2-5, with D perhaps TRBD1 (7 bases). This clonotype was sampled from a man in his forties or fifties who received an inactivated influenza vaccine. Material: PBMCs from blood, obtained on the day of vaccination. CDR3 in amino acids: CSVEGVRDSREETQYF. In nucleotides, the CDR3 is TGCAGCGTTGAAGGGGTGCGGGACAGCCGAGAAGAGACCCAGTACTTC.